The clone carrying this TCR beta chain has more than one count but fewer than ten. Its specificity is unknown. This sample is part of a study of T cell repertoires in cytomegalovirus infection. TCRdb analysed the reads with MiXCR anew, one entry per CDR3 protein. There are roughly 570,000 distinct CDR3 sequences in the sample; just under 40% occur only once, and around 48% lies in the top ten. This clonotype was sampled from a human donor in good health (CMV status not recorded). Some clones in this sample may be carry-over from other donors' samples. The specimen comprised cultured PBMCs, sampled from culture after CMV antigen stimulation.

The CDR3 nucleotides read TGTGCCATCGGACAGACAGGGAACACCGGGGAGCTGTTTTTT. Translated, it gives CAIGQTGNTGELFF. V usage is TRBV10-3 and J usage is TRBJ2-2; TRBD1 might be the D (6 bases). The CDR3 length is 14 residues. Germline V gives CDR1 ENHRY, CDR2 SYGVKD. Trimming left V 8 bases short and J 1 base short, with 11 bases between.